Below, 19 T cell receptor beta chains from the same sample are listed, as sequenced in a study of cytotoxic CD8 clonotypes in ibrutinib-treated CLL. Assay used: immunoSEQ multiplex PCR; TCRdb lists only in-frame clones, some missing. The sample records 95,000 to 100,000 clones, 78% being singletons. This specimen was PBMCs, taken after 12 months of ibrutinib treatment. All receptors derive from a human donor with chronic lymphocytic leukemia.

This clone has only a few counts. This rearrangement joins TRBV2 to TRBJ1-5, with a tentative D call TRBD1 (5 bases). The germline gives CDR1 SNHLY, CDR2 FYNNEI. The CDR3 length is 14 residues. Between the trimmed V and J ends, which lost 5 bases and 7 bases, there was a span of 15 bases. CDR3 bases: TGTGCCAGCAGTCCCGCTGACAGAAGCCAGCCCCAGCATTTT. Translation gives CASSPADRSQPQHF. The full variable domain, in which reference TRBV2 and TRBJ1-5 provide the parts outside the CDR3, is EPEVTQTPSHQVTQMGQEVILRCVPISNHLYFYWYRQILGQKVEFLVSFYNNEISEKSEIFDDQFSVERPDGSNFTLKIRSTKLEDSAMYFCASSPADRSQPQHFGDGTRLSIL.

The rearrangement uses TRBV7-2 and TRBJ1-4, with a possible D match to TRBD1 (6 bases). The CDR3 spans 15 residues. V lost 4 bases, J lost 4 bases, and 13 bases lay in between. Germline V lookup: CDR1 SGHTA, CDR2 FQGNSA. The CDR3 loop is CASSSGGQLNEKLFF. The CDR3 nucleotides read TGTGCCAGCAGCTCGGGGGGGCAGCTTAATGAAAAACTGTTTTTT. Looking up the rest from reference TRBV7-2 and TRBJ1-4 gives the full variable domain: GAGVSQSPSNKVTEKGKDVELRCDPISGHTALYWYRQSLGQGLEFLIYFQGNSAPDKSGLPSDRFSAERTGGSVSTLTIQRTQQEDSAVYLCASSSGGQLNEKLFFGSGTQLSVL.

The CDR3 region has the DNA TGTGCCAGCAGTTACTCGCGAGCTATGAACACTGAAGCTTTCTTT. Protein sequence: CASSYSRAMNTEAFF. V is TRBV6-5 and J is TRBJ1-1; D gene ambiguous. The V and J ends lost 0 bases and 0 bases respectively, with 8 bases between them. CDR3 length: 15 residues. Germline-derived CDR1 and CDR2 are MNHEY and SVGAGI.

This clone was counted a few times. The chain employs TRBV9 and TRBJ2-2; no reliable D call. The germline V and J ends were trimmed by 0 bases and 6 bases, with 6 bases remaining between them. This CDR3 spans 13 amino acids. Per the germline V gene, CDR1 is SGDLS and CDR2 is YYNGEE. The CDR3 DNA follows: TGTGCCAGCAGCGTAGCTTCATCCGGGGAGCTGTTTTTT. This codes for CASSVASSGELFF.

The chain carries TRBV6-6 and TRBJ2-6; no definite D call. Germline CDR1 MNHNY, CDR2 SVGAGI (reference sequence). V lost 5 bases and J lost 0, with 11 bases in between. This CDR3 region has 16 residues. The CDR3 DNA is TGTGCCAGCAGTCCTCGACCGAGCTCTGGGGCCAACGTCCTGACTTTC. It translates to CASSPRPSSGANVLTF.

The rearrangement links TRBV7-2 to TRBJ1-2; D is perhaps TRBD1 (5 bases). The CDR3 contains 16 residues. V was shortened by 2 bases and J by 2 bases, with 15 bases between the two germline ends. Germline values: CDR1 SGHTA, CDR2 FQGNSA. Here the CDR3 DNA reads TGTGCCAGCAGCTTATACTCGACAAGGGGAAACTATGGCTACACCTTC. Translated: CASSLYSTRGNYGYTF.

This chain connects TRBV7-2 to TRBJ1-3; D perhaps matches TRBD1 (6 bases). V shed 2 bases and J shed 2 bases, with 13 bases lying between them. Germline V gene data show CDR1 as SGHTA and CDR2 as FQGNSA. The length of the CDR3 is 16 residues. The CDR3 protein is CASSLISGVTGNTIYF. For the CDR3, the DNA is TGTGCCAGCAGCTTAATATCAGGGGTTACTGGAAACACCATATATTTT.

This chain uses TRBV2 with TRBJ2-5, with D hard to call. The CDR3 sequence is 14 residues long. Germline V gene sequence: CDR1 SNHLY, CDR2 FYNNEI. Trimming cost V 6 bases and J 0 bases, with 11 bases left between them. The CDR3 DNA reads as TGTGCCAGCAGGCGGCAGCCGTACCAAGAGACCCAGTACTTC. Protein: CASRRQPYQETQYF.

The chain employs TRBV5-1 and TRBJ2-5, with a weak D call TRBD1 (5 bases). Germline CDR1 reads SGHRS; CDR2 reads YFSETQ. This CDR3 spans 12 amino acids. V lost 7 bases and J 1 base, leaving 8 bases between the germline ends. CDR3 amino acids: CASGQRQETQYF. The CDR3 region has the DNA TGCGCCAGCGGACAACGCCAAGAGACCCAGTACTTC.

The V call is TRBV6-6, the J call TRBJ1-5; D gene ambiguous. With 8 bases removed from V and 10 bases from J, the gap between germline ends came to 12 bases. Per germline, CDR1 MNHNY and CDR2 SVGAGI (reference sequence). The CDR3 length is 11 residues. CDR3 amino acids: CASYNTGPQHF. In DNA, the CDR3 is TGTGCCAGCTACAACACGGGCCCCCAGCATTTT.

The chain links TRBV5-1 to TRBJ2-1; 7 positions agree with TRBD1. Germline values: CDR1 SGHRS, CDR2 YFSETQ. Unmatched junction bases numbered 9, after V lost 1 base and J lost 5 bases. The CDR3 is 16 amino acids. The CDR3 DNA is TGCGCCAGCAGCTTGAACCTCAGGGGGAACCACAATGAGCAGTTCTTC. Its protein is CASSLNLRGNHNEQFF. The full variable domain, rest sourced from reference TRBV5-1 and TRBJ2-1, is KAGVTQTPRYLIKTRGQQVTLSCSPISGHRSVSWYQQTPGQGLQFLFEYFSETQRNKGNFPGRFSGRQFSNSRSEMNVSTLELGDSALYLCASSLNLRGNHNEQFFGPGTRLTVL.

The rearrangement uses TRBV7-3 and TRBJ2-7; the match to TRBD1 covers 9 bases. Losses at the gene ends were 5 bases for V and 7 bases for J; bases not matched to a gene: 9. The CDR3 extends over 14 amino acids. Per the germline V gene, CDR1 is SGHTA and CDR2 is FQGTGA. For the CDR3, the DNA is TGTGCCAGCAGCCTCGGACAGGGGAGAAAGGAGCAGTACTTC. Translating gives CASSLGQGRKEQYF.

In its sample, this clone was seen once. CDR3 protein: CASSLSDRLEKLFF. The DNA for the CDR3 is TGTGCCAGCAGTTTATCCGACAGGTTGGAAAAACTGTTTTTT. The chain combines TRBV28 with TRBJ1-4; tentative D call: TRBD1 (6 bases). Germline assignment: CDR1 MDHEN and CDR2 SYDVKM. The V and J ends lost 1 base and 8 bases respectively, with 11 bases between them. CDR3 length equals 14 residues.

The chain links TRBV9 to TRBJ2-7; D gene unclear. V was pared by 0 bases and J by 2 bases, with 6 bases between. CDR1 is SGDLS, CDR2 YYNGEE, per germline. The CDR3 contains 13 residues. CDR3 region: CASSVVLAYEQYF. Here the CDR3 DNA reads TGTGCCAGCAGCGTAGTGCTAGCCTACGAGCAGTACTTC. Full variable domain (missing parts from reference TRBV9 and TRBJ2-7): DSGVTQTPKHLITATGQRVTLRCSPRSGDLSVYWYQQSLDQGLQFLIQYYNGEERAKGNILERFSAQQFPDLHSELNLSSLELGDSALYFCASSVVLAYEQYFGPGTRLTVT.

This chain links TRBV19 with TRBJ2-2, with D unresolved. Trimming removed 2 bases from V and 9 bases from J, with 10 bases in between. The CDR3 has 13 residues. Per germline, CDR1 LNHDA and CDR2 SQIVND (reference sequence). CDR3 amino acids: CASSIKAGWELFF. CDR3 DNA sequence: TGTGCCAGTAGTATAAAGGCCGGGTGGGAGCTGTTTTTT.

The CDR3 reads CASSNWGSSTDTQYF. The CDR3 DNA reads TGTGCCAGCAGCAACTGGGGTTCTAGCACAGATACGCAGTATTTT. This chain uses TRBV5-6 with TRBJ2-3, with D uncertain. V was trimmed by 4 bases and J by 0 bases, leaving 12 bases between them. Germline assignment: CDR1 SGHDT and CDR2 YYEEEE. The CDR3 covers 15 residues.

The table lists this clone with a count of one. The genes are TRBV10-3 and TRBJ2-4, with 7 bases aligning to TRBD1. CDR3 length equals 14 residues. From germline, CDR1 is ENHRY and CDR2 SYGVKD. Trimming cost V 4 bases and J 6 bases; bases outside gene matches: 6. CDR3 sequence: CAISADRDTNIQYF. The CDR3 bases are TGTGCCATCAGTGCAGACAGGGACACAAACATTCAGTACTTC.

The sample holds one count of this clone. The V and J genes are TRBV10-3 and TRBJ2-5, with 9 bases fitting TRBD2. The CDR3 runs to 16 residues. Losses at the gene ends were 10 bases for V and 2 bases for J; bases not matched to a gene: 14. Germline V gene sequence: CDR1 ENHRY, CDR2 SYGVKD. This CDR3 is CATNGVAGDPQETQYF. CDR3 sequence (DNA): TGTGCCACGAACGGGGTAGCGGGGGACCCACAAGAGACCCAGTACTTC.

The V and J genes are TRBV6-6 and TRBJ1-2; the D gene is possibly TRBD1 (5 bases). The germline V and J ends were trimmed by 7 bases and 7 bases, with 16 bases remaining between them. The CDR3 contains 13 residues. Per the germline V gene, CDR1 is MNHNY and CDR2 is SVGAGI (reference sequence). The CDR3 DNA follows: TGTGCCAGCACCTCGGGACTGGGGGGTGGCTACACCTTC. This encodes CASTSGLGGGYTF.